This T cell receptor beta chain appears in the sequencing data of a study of T cell responses to AZD1222 COVID-19 vaccine. This table comes from immunoSEQ multiplex PCR, and its TCRdb copy is limited to in-frame clones, with some not included. Among roughly 140,000 clones listed, more than 85% were seen once. Trimming removed 2 bases at V and 7 bases at J, with 15 bases between. CDR3 size: 15 residues. The germline gives CDR1 SEHNR, CDR2 FQNEAQ (reference sequence). This TCR derives from an adult in good health. The V call is TRBV7-9, the J call TRBJ2-1; TRBD1 is a possible D gene (5 bases). The sequenced sample was peripheral blood, obtained on day 0 of AZD1222 vaccination. CDR3: CASSLRGYSLNEQFF. CDR3 nucleotide sequence: TGTGCCAGCAGCTTAAGGGGCTACAGTTTGAATGAGCAGTTCTTC. Drawing the rest from reference TRBV7-9 and TRBJ2-1, the complete variable domain is DTGVSQNPRHKITKRGQNVTFRCDPISEHNRLYWYRQTLGQGPEFLTYFQNEAQLEKSRLLSDRFSAERPKGSFSTLEIQRTEQGDSAMYLCASSLRGYSLNEQFFGPGTRLTVL.